This T cell receptor (beta chain) originates from a study of T-cell memory formation after mild COVID-19. TCRdb independently ran MiXCR on the 5' RACE reads; one entry per CDR3 protein. The sample holds 300,000 to 400,000 distinct CDR3 sequences, roughly 13% seen once. V was trimmed by 2 bases and J by 3 bases, leaving 11 bases between them. CDR3 length: 14 residues. Overall study results and limits: From day 15 to 85, contracting clones were balanced between CD4 and CD8, whereas later expanders leaned toward CD4+. In pre-infection memory, a portion of responding clones appeared, which suggested that cross-reactive memory joined. Clones which contracted sat mainly in CM and EM if CD4+, and in EMRA if CD8+.

This clonotype was seen a handful of times. What it binds is unknown. The gene calls are TRBV12-3 or TRBV12-4 and TRBJ2-7, with D hard to call. Sequences were obtained from PBMCs or a T cell subset sorted from them (not recorded which). The receptor's source is a man younger than 35 who had mild COVID-19 (a few samples of this study predate the infection). Cell type and time point are not known. In DNA form, the CDR3 reads TGTGCCAGCAGTTTAACCCCTACTGTCTACGAGCAGTACTTC. This sequence encodes CASSLTPTVYEQYF.